A single T cell receptor (beta chain) is shown here with its context. Measured with immunoSEQ multiplex PCR; TCRdb has only the in-frame clones, and not every one. The sample contains approximately 49,000 clones, 90% to 95% of which appear only once. This entry belongs to a study of T cell changes during pregnancy in multiple sclerosis. This TCR was sampled from a female donor with multiple sclerosis, enrolled in a pregnancy study. This specimen was peripheral blood, taken after pregnancy.

CDR3 nucleotide sequence: TGTGCCAGCAGCCGAGGGTGGGGTGCCGGAAACACCATATATTTT. This sequence encodes CASSRGWGAGNTIYF. The chain joins TRBV7-2 to TRBJ1-3; no clear D gene. This CDR3 has 15 amino acids. V shed 5 bases and J shed 4 bases, with 15 bases lying between them. The germline V gene has CDR1 SGHTA and CDR2 FQGNSA.